This T cell receptor (beta chain) is from a study of post-analysis software for immune sequencing data. Overall study context: Progressive-relapsing, secondary progressive and relapsing-remitting multiple sclerosis were among the disease courses included. Study-wide results and limits: With TRBV5-6, TRBV5-1 and TRBV20-1 included, about five TRBV segments were more frequent in patients than in controls. Samples sharing a preparation batch grouped tightly together when assessed by F measure. Normalized Chao1 diversity was significantly lower in multiple sclerosis patients than in controls.

V shed 6 bases, J shed 3 bases, and the junction held 14 bases outside the gene matches. The CDR3 is 16 residues long. Germline-derived CDR1 and CDR2 are DFQATT and SNEGSKA (reference sequence). cDNA libraries of TCR beta carried unique molecular identifiers. MiXCR, applied by TCRdb to the PCR reads, yields one record per CDR3 protein. Counted here are approximately 660,000 distinct CDR3 sequences, roughly three fifths occurring once; the ten biggest clones make up around 11%. In its sample, this clonotype was seen a few times. Its antigen is still unknown. This sequence originates from a girl aged 2-9 years with multiple sclerosis. Sequences were obtained from blood. The chain combines TRBV20-1 with TRBJ2-5; the match to TRBD1 covers 9 bases. The CDR3 bases are TGCAGTGCCCCGGACAGGGGTTGGGGACGTAAAGAGACCCAGTACTTC. Translation gives CSAPDRGWGRKETQYF.